The rows below give T cell receptor beta chains drawn from one sample of a study of response to subunit inactivated influenza vaccine. From the RT-PCR reads, TCRdb called clonotypes with MiXCR, one entry per CDR3 protein. The sample holds fewer than 200,000 distinct CDR3 sequences, approximately 9.2% seen once. The sample in question was non-naive T cells sorted from PBMCs, obtained on the day of vaccination. The receptors were sampled from a man aged 45-60 years who received an inactivated influenza vaccine. The CDR3 runs from the conserved cysteine through the conserved F or W. The order of the fields is CDR3 length, J gene, clone size, V gene, D gene, CDR3 DNA, CDR3 protein. A D gene is named only where the DNA matches it firmly. Expanded clones are given a class, and other clones once, few, many or no size at all.

15	TRBJ2-3	many	TRBV7-7	-	TGTGCTAGCAGCTTAGCAGGAGGTGATTTCGATACGCAGTATTTT	CASSLAGGDFDTQYF
16	TRBJ2-1	many	TRBV6-1	TRBD2	TGTGCCAGCAGACTTGGACTAGCGGGAGTAGTGGATGAGCAGTTCTTC	CASRLGLAGVVDEQFF
12	TRBJ1-2	-	TRBV24-1	-	TGTGCCACCAGTGATTCGGGAATGGGCTACACCTTC	CATSDSGMGYTF
14	TRBJ2-1	few	TRBV10-3	TRBD1	TGTGCCATCAATCGGGACAGGGGACGGCATGAGCAGTTCTTC	CAINRDRGRHEQFF
17	TRBJ2-1	-	TRBV7-8	-	TGTGCCAGCAGCTTAGTCGTTCTCCACACCCTAAACAATGAGCAGTTCTTC	CASSLVVLHTLNNEQFF
14	TRBJ1-4	-	TRBV27	TRBD1	TGTGCCAGCACCCACAGGGGGAAAGGTGAAAAACTGTTTTTT	CASTHRGKGEKLFF
17	TRBJ1-1	many	TRBV4-3	-	TGCGCCAGCAGCCAAGATGGAGTAGGGGGGCGCGTGACTGAAGCTTTCTTT	CASSQDGVGGRVTEAFF
15	TRBJ2-6	many	TRBV18	-	TGTGCCAGCTCACCCGGACTCTCTGGGGCCAACGTCCTGACTTTC	CASSPGLSGANVLTF
14	TRBJ2-2	many	TRBV6-1	-	TGTGCCAGCGGACGGCAGGCAAACACCGGGGAGCTGTTTTTT	CASGRQANTGELFF
20	TRBJ2-1	many	TRBV6-4	TRBD2	TGTGCCAGCAGTGACAGGACTAGCGGGGGCCCTATTAGCTCCTACAATGAGCAGTTCTTC	CASSDRTSGGPISSYNEQFF
16	TRBJ2-3	many	TRBV4-2	TRBD2	TGTGCCAGCAGCCCACTAGCGGGAACCGTCACAGATACGCAGTATTTT	CASSPLAGTVTDTQYF
13	TRBJ2-6	many	TRBV7-2	-	TGTGCCAGCAGCTATTCTGGGGCCAACGTCCTGACTTTC	CASSYSGANVLTF
15	TRBJ1-2	many	TRBV24-1	-	TGTGCCACCAGTGATTACCCGGGGGACCCTAAAGGCTACACCTTC	CATSDYPGDPKGYTF
13	TRBJ2-3	few	TRBV18	-	TGTGCCAGCTCACCATTCACTAAAGATACGCAGTATTTT	CASSPFTKDTQYF
12	TRBJ2-1	few	TRBV27	TRBD2	TGTGCCTCCGGGAGGGCCCCCAATGAGCAGTTCTTC	CASGRAPNEQFF
17	TRBJ2-1	few	TRBV12-3/TRBV12-4	TRBD1	TGTGCCAGCAGTTTCGGGGACAGGGCCAGCTCCTACAATGAGCAGTTCTTC	CASSFGDRASSYNEQFF
14	TRBJ1-1	many	TRBV9	TRBD1	TGTGCCAGCAGCGGACCACAGGGGGGGGCTGAAGCTTTCTTT	CASSGPQGGAEAFF
17	TRBJ2-2	-	TRBV5-5	TRBD1	TGTGCCAGCAGCTTGGAGTTTGTAACAGGGGCCGCCGGGGAGCTGTTTTTT	CASSLEFVTGAAGELFF
14	TRBJ2-5	few	TRBV24-1	TRBD2	TGTGCCACCAGTGACCTAGCGGGAGGAGAGACCCAGTACTTC	CATSDLAGGETQYF
15	TRBJ2-3	few	TRBV20-1	-	TGCAGTGCCAATCCCGGGACGGTGGACACAGATACGCAGTATTTT	CSANPGTVDTDTQYF
17	TRBJ2-3	many	TRBV4-3	TRBD2	TGCGCCAGCAGCCCGGGACTAGCGGGGGGGCCCGGAGATACGCAGTATTTT	CASSPGLAGGPGDTQYF
12	TRBJ2-3	few	TRBV6-1	-	TGTGCCAGCGGACTACTCGGGTATACGCAGTATTTT	CASGLLGYTQYF
11	TRBJ2-7	-	TRBV2	-	TGTGCCAGCAGTGGGTTCGACGAGCAGTACTTC	CASSGFDEQYF
13	TRBJ2-2	-	TRBV2	TRBD1	TGTGCCAGTACACAGGGGGCAGGCGGGGAGCTGTTTTTT	CASTQGAGGELFF
15	TRBJ2-2	-	TRBV7-8	-	TGTGCCAGCAGCTCTTTTAGCGGAAGTACCCGGGAGCTGTTTTTT	CASSSFSGSTRELFF
14	TRBJ2-5	-	TRBV27	TRBD2	TGTGCCAGCAGTAGGACTAGCTTCCCAGAGACCCAGTACTTC	CASSRTSFPETQYF
14	TRBJ1-2	many	TRBV20-1	-	TGCAGTGCTAGAGACGTCACAACACTCTATGGCTACACCTTC	CSARDVTTLYGYTF
12	TRBJ2-1	-	TRBV20-1	-	TGCAGTGCGGCTAGAAATGGGAATGAGCAGTTCTTC	CSAARNGNEQFF
16	TRBJ2-5	-	TRBV15	-	TGTGCCACCAGCACCGTACGAGGCTGGGGACAAGAGACCCAGTACTTC	CATSTVRGWGQETQYF
12	TRBJ1-1	few	TRBV27	TRBD1	TGTGCCAGCAGTTGGGGACAGGGACGAGCTTTCTTT	CASSWGQGRAFF
14	TRBJ2-5	many	TRBV9	TRBD2	TGTGCCAGCAGCGAAACTAGCGGACAAGAGACCCAGTACTTC	CASSETSGQETQYF
14	TRBJ2-5	few	TRBV20-1	TRBD1	TGCAGTGCTAGACTCCGTAGGGGGCCTCAGACCCAGTACTTC	CSARLRRGPQTQYF
14	TRBJ2-7	-	TRBV11-2	-	TGTGCCAGCGGCTTTGGGACGTCTCGTTACGAGCAGTACTTC	CASGFGTSRYEQYF
12	TRBJ1-1	many	TRBV3-1	-	TGTGCCAGCAGCCAGAGAGACACTGAAGCTTTCTTT	CASSQRDTEAFF
12	TRBJ1-1	many	TRBV7-3	TRBD1	TGTGCCAGCAGCCAACCAGGGGGCAAAGCTTTCTTT	CASSQPGGKAFF
15	TRBJ2-1	-	TRBV20-1	TRBD2	TGCAGTGCTAGAGCCTTAGCGGGGGGCAACAATGAGCAGTTCTTC	CSARALAGGNNEQFF
14	TRBJ2-5	-	TRBV4-2	-	TGTGCCAGCAGCCAAGATATACTCCAAGAGACCCAGTACTTC	CASSQDILQETQYF
14	TRBJ1-6	-	TRBV18	-	TGTGCCAGCTCACCGACGCGGGCTGATTCACCCCTCCACTTT	CASSPTRADSPLHF
16	TRBJ2-1	-	TRBV5-1	TRBD1	TGCGCCAGCAGCCAACTTCCGGGACAGGGGATAGGGGAGCAGTTCTTC	CASSQLPGQGIGEQFF
14	TRBJ2-1	-	TRBV7-2	-	TGTGCCAGCAGCTTAACGCCTAAGCCCAATGAGCAGTTCTTC	CASSLTPKPNEQFF
15	TRBJ2-5	once	TRBV6-2/TRBV6-3	TRBD2	TGTGCCGGCAGGCCTACTAGCGGGAGATGGGAGACCCAGTACTTC	CAGRPTSGRWETQYF
17	TRBJ1-4	many	TRBV6-5	TRBD1	TGTGCCAGCAGTTACCCCCTGTCAGGGGGCGCCGCAGAAAAACTGTTTTTT	CASSYPLSGGAAEKLFF
12	TRBJ1-1	-	TRBV7-2	TRBD1	TGTACCAGCAGCCAACGGACAGGGGAAGCTTTCTTT	CTSSQRTGEAFF
14	TRBJ2-6	many	TRBV25-1	-	TGTGCCAGCAGTGGTGGTTCTGGGGCCAACGTCCTGACTTTC	CASSGGSGANVLTF
18	TRBJ2-4	many	TRBV7-6	TRBD2	TGTGCCAGCAGCCGACTAGCGGGAGGGGGGGGTACGGAAAACATTCAGTACTTC	CASSRLAGGGGTENIQYF
16	TRBJ2-1	few	TRBV7-2	TRBD2	TGTGCCAGCAGCTTAGTTGCTAGCGGGAGACGGGTTGAGCAGTTCTTC	CASSLVASGRRVEQFF
13	TRBJ2-5	few	TRBV9	-	TGTGCCAGCAGCGTAGGTGATCTGGAGACCCAGTACTTC	CASSVGDLETQYF
13	TRBJ2-5	few	TRBV7-7	-	TGTGCCAGCAGCCCGGACGGACCGGAGACCCAGTACTTC	CASSPDGPETQYF
10	TRBJ2-1	many	TRBV20-1	TRBD1	TGCAGTGCTAAGAGGGACAGGGGGTTCTTC	CSAKRDRGFF
16	TRBJ2-7	few	TRBV27	TRBD1	TGTGCCAGCAGCTCCCCGCGACAGGGGTGGAAGTACGAGCAGTACTTC	CASSSPRQGWKYEQYF
15	TRBJ2-5	-	TRBV6-1	TRBD2	TGTGTCTCGGCGGGGACTAGCGTAGGGGGAGAGACCCAGTACTTC	CVSAGTSVGGETQYF
15	TRBJ1-1	few	TRBV13	TRBD1	TGTGCCAGCAGCTTGGGACAGAGTATGAACACTGAAGCTTTCTTT	CASSLGQSMNTEAFF
13	TRBJ1-1	few	TRBV30	-	TGTGCCTGGACACAGGGAGGGTACGCTGAAGCTTTCTTT	CAWTQGGYAEAFF
14	TRBJ2-1	-	TRBV6-2/TRBV6-3	TRBD2	TGTGCCAGCAGTTACCCGGGGCGCGGGGGTGAGCAGTTCTTC	CASSYPGRGGEQFF
11	TRBJ2-7	-	TRBV20-1	-	TGCAGTGCTAGCCCTCACTACGAGCAGTACTTC	CSASPHYEQYF
14	TRBJ2-7	few	TRBV9	TRBD1	TGTGCCAGCAGCGGAGGGACAGGGTTTCACGAGCAGTACTTC	CASSGGTGFHEQYF
15	TRBJ2-7	-	TRBV11-2	TRBD1	TGTGCCAGCAGCTTATTCCTCCGGGACAGGTACGAGCAGTACTTC	CASSLFLRDRYEQYF
15	TRBJ2-3	few	TRBV7-2	-	TGTGCCAGCAATCCCGGGGGTTTCAACGCAGATACGCAGTATTTT	CASNPGGFNADTQYF